This TCR beta chain was sequenced during a study of blood T cell repertoires in COVID-19. Method: immunoSEQ multiplex PCR; TCRdb's copy keeps in-frame clones and lacks some. The repertoire includes approximately 44,000 clones, 80% to 90% of them detected once, and approximately 1.3% sits in the top ten. The germline CDR1 and CDR2 sequences are SEHNR and FQNEAQ (reference sequence). Between the trimmed V and J ends, which lost 1 base and 8 bases, there was a span of 12 bases. CDR3 length: 15 amino acids. This rearrangement joins TRBV7-9 to TRBJ1-6, with D hard to call. This receptor was identified in a woman between 35 and 50 years old with acute or convalescent COVID-19. The specimen sequenced was peripheral blood. CDR3 coding DNA: TGTGCCAGCAGCTTAGGGTCTCGGGGAGATTCACCCCTCCACTTT. It encodes CASSLGSRGDSPLHF.